The 32 T cell receptor beta chains below come from one sample, sequenced in a study of T-cell memory formation after mild COVID-19. TCRdb re-derived calls from the 5' RACE reads in MiXCR, one entry per CDR3 protein. The sample has under 300,000 distinct CDR3 sequences; roughly 18% are singletons. Sequenced sample: PBMCs or a T cell subset sorted from them (not recorded which). Receptors were obtained from a man aged 18 to 29 who had mild COVID-19 (a few samples of this study predate the infection). Cell type and time point are not known.

This clonotype was found a few times. The V call is TRBV5-1, the J call TRBJ2-1; D is perhaps TRBD1 or TRBD2 (5 bases each). The CDR3 has 13 residues. In germline, CDR1 is SGHRS, CDR2 YFSETQ. Trimming removed 3 bases at V and 10 bases at J, with 14 bases between. The CDR3 sequence is CASSWGPADEQFF. The CDR3 coding sequence is TGCGCCAGCAGCTGGGGACCAGCCGACGAGCAGTTCTTC.

The rearrangement joins TRBV7-8 to TRBJ1-2, with D possibly TRBD1 on 5 matching bases. The CDR3 is made up of 14 amino acids. Germline V gives CDR1 SGHVS, CDR2 FQNEAQ. Trimming cost V 0 bases and J 3 bases, with 8 bases left between them. CDR3 region: CASSLARADYGYTF. The CDR3 coding sequence is TGTGCCAGCAGCTTAGCCAGGGCGGACTATGGCTACACCTTC. The full variable domain, its missing parts supplied by reference TRBV7-8 and TRBJ1-2, is GAGVSQSPRYKVAKRGQDVALRCDPISGHVSLFWYQQALGQGPEFLTYFQNEAQLDKSGLPSDRFFAERPEGSVSTLKIQRTQQEDSAVYLCASSLARADYGYTFGSGTRLTVV.

In its sample, this clonotype was seen a few times. This rearrangement joins TRBV7-2 to TRBJ2-7, with D unresolved. The CDR3 consists of 14 residues. Per the germline V gene, CDR1 is SGHTA and CDR2 is FQGNSA. The V and J ends lost 5 bases and 1 base respectively, with 12 bases between them. The CDR3 coding sequence is TGTGCCAGCAGCCCCGACCGGTGGTCCTACGAGCAGTACGTC. It yields the protein CASSPDRWSYEQYV.

The chain couples TRBV4-3 to TRBJ1-5, with unresolved D. The CDR3 runs 16 residues. Germline V CDR1 and CDR2: LGHNA, YSLEER. V lost 4 bases and J 2 bases, leaving 15 bases between the germline ends. CDR3 in amino acids: CASSREAGKGNQPQHF. CDR3 nucleotide sequence: TGCGCCAGCAGCCGAGAGGCGGGGAAGGGCAATCAGCCCCAGCATTTT.

This clonotype occurred a few times. The V call is TRBV6-1, the J call TRBJ2-5, with TRBD2 identical over 12 bases. Germline CDR1 reads MNHNS; CDR2 reads SASEGT. V lost 8 bases to trimming and J lost 2 bases; unmatched junction nucleotides: 6. This CDR3 region has 15 residues. CDR3 protein: CASCPGLAGQETQYF. The DNA for the CDR3 is TGTGCCAGCTGCCCTGGACTAGCGGGGCAAGAGACCCAGTACTTC.

The genes are TRBV7-2 and TRBJ1-3, with D hard to call. Germline CDR1 SGHTA, CDR2 FQGNSA. This CDR3 comprises 16 residues. Trimming shortened V by 5 bases and J by 0 bases, and 14 bases separated the two germline ends. The CDR3 bases are TGTGCCAGCAGCCCTTTAAGGGCGAGCTCTGGAAACACCATATATTTT. The encoded protein is CASSPLRASSGNTIYF.

The rearrangement joins TRBV5-1 to TRBJ2-1; D assignment may be TRBD1 or TRBD2 (5 bases each). The germline gives CDR1 SGHRS, CDR2 YFSETQ. The germline V and J ends were trimmed by 4 bases and 8 bases, with 16 bases remaining between them. CDR3 length: 14 amino acids. Here the CDR3 DNA reads TGCGCCAGCAGCGCCCGGGGCGACCGTCATGAGCAGTTCTTC. It yields the protein CASSARGDRHEQFF.

This clonotype was detected a few times. V usage is TRBV29-1 and J usage is TRBJ2-5; 9 positions agree with TRBD1. V trimming: 6 bases; J trimming: 5 bases; junction bases outside the gene matches: 7. The CDR3 is 13 residues long. The V gene's germline CDR1 is SQVTM and CDR2 ANQGSEA. CDR3 bases: TGCAGCGTCGCCGAGGGGACAGGGGAGACCCAGTACTTC. Translating gives CSVAEGTGETQYF.

This clonotype was detected ten times or more. The rearrangement uses TRBV28 and TRBJ1-5; 7 bases agree with TRBD1. CDR3 size: 14 residues. The germline CDR1 and CDR2 sequences are MDHEN and SYDVKM. The V segment lost 5 bases and the J segment 5 bases; nucleotides outside the gene matches: 6. The CDR3 here is CASSPGTDHQPQHF. CDR3 nucleotides: TGTGCCAGCAGTCCCGGGACAGACCATCAGCCCCAGCATTTT.

V and J are TRBV4-3 and TRBJ2-3, with TRBD2 as a possible D gene (6 bases). From germline, CDR1 is LGHNA and CDR2 YSLEER. The V gene lost 0 bases and the J gene lost 2 bases, with 21 bases spanning the gap. This CDR3 comprises 19 residues. Here the CDR3 DNA reads TGCGCCAGCAGCCAAGAAGGAGCGGCTAGTGGCGGGGTCACAGATACGCAGTATTTT. Residues: CASSQEGAASGGVTDTQYF.

The chain links TRBV4-1 to TRBJ2-7; D might be TRBD1 (5 bases). Germline-derived CDR1 and CDR2 are MGHRA and YSYEKL. CDR3 length equals 13 residues. V was cut by 1 base and J by 3 bases, with 7 bases left in between. The CDR3 loop reads CASSQVQGYEQYF. In nucleotides, the CDR3 is TGCGCCAGCAGCCAAGTTCAGGGCTACGAGCAGTACTTC.

The V gene is TRBV29-1, the J gene TRBJ1-5, with a tentative D call TRBD1 (5 bases). The CDR3 covers 13 residues. V dropped 4 bases and J dropped 5 bases, with 12 bases sitting between them. Germline assignment: CDR1 SQVTM and CDR2 ANQGSEA. The CDR3, as DNA: TGCAGCGTTGCTCGGGGGGAAGATCAGCCCCAGCATTTT. Translated: CSVARGEDQPQHF.

CDR3 residues: CSAGPPSGTQYF. The CDR3 region has the DNA TGCAGTGCTGGGCCTCCCTCGGGCACGCAGTATTTT. The chain links TRBV20-1 to TRBJ2-3; D remains unclear. CDR1 and CDR2 (germline): DFQATT, SNEGSKA (reference sequence). Trimming shortened V by 5 bases and J by 9 bases, and 15 bases separated the two germline ends. The CDR3 is 12 amino acids.

The rearrangement uses TRBV29-1 and TRBJ2-6, with 8 positions matching TRBD1. The CDR3 spans 16 residues. Germline values: CDR1 SQVTM, CDR2 ANQGSEA. V was clipped by 4 bases and J by 0 bases; unmatched bases: 5. Here the CDR3 reads CSVGQGPSSGANVLTF. The CDR3, as DNA: TGCAGCGTTGGACAGGGGCCTTCCTCTGGGGCCAACGTCCTGACTTTC.

The rearrangement links TRBV10-3 to TRBJ1-3; tentative D call: TRBD1 (6 bases). V lost 10 bases, J lost 4 bases, and 14 bases lay in between. The CDR3 extends over 13 amino acids. CDR1 and CDR2 (germline): ENHRY, SYGVKD. Here the CDR3 reads CATTQGPGNTIYF. The CDR3 DNA reads TGTGCCACTACACAGGGACCCGGAAACACCATATATTTT.

In this sample, this clonotype turned up many times. The chain combines TRBV7-8 with TRBJ2-2, with D tentatively TRBD1 (5 bases). Germline values: CDR1 SGHVS, CDR2 FQNEAQ. The CDR3 is 15 residues long. Trimming took 3 bases from V and 4 from J, leaving 12 bases between them. CDR3 bases: TGTGCCAGCAGCTTTAACGTCCAGGGCACCGGGGAGCTGTTTTTT. It translates to CASSFNVQGTGELFF.

The V and J genes are TRBV5-6 and TRBJ2-7, with no clear D. V was clipped by 5 bases and J by 7 bases, with 10 bases between them. Germline loops: CDR1 SGHDT, CDR2 YYEEEE. There are 11 residues in the CDR3. Written as DNA, the CDR3 is TGTGCCAGCAGGGGTGGGCTGGAGCAGTACTTC. This codes for CASRGGLEQYF.

This clonotype was observed a handful of times. This chain joins TRBV12-3 or TRBV12-4 and TRBJ1-6, with D unclear. Trimming cost V 6 bases and J 10 bases, with 13 bases left between them. The CDR3 runs to 13 residues. The CDR3 sequence is CASRQDGPSPLHF. CDR3 nucleotide sequence: TGTGCCAGCAGACAAGACGGGCCCTCACCCCTCCACTTT.

Only a few counts were recorded for this clonotype. V is TRBV5-5 and J is TRBJ1-2, with 7 bases aligning to TRBD1. J lost 9 bases, V lost 4 bases, and 9 bases had no gene match. The CDR3 extends over 13 amino acids. From germline, CDR1 is SGHKS and CDR2 YYEKEE (reference sequence). CDR3 sequence: CASSHATGESYTF. The CDR3 DNA reads as TGTGCCAGCAGCCACGCAACAGGGGAAAGCTACACCTTC.

This clonotype has a handful of counts. The genes are TRBV5-1 and TRBJ2-3; TRBD2 is a possible D gene (6 bases). The V gene lost 7 bases and the J gene lost 2 bases, with 11 bases spanning the gap. This CDR3 is built from 13 residues. Germline V lookup: CDR1 SGHRS, CDR2 YFSETQ. CDR3 in amino acids: CASGGEATDTQYF. CDR3 nucleotide sequence: TGCGCCAGCGGCGGGGAGGCCACAGATACGCAGTATTTT.

The chain has TRBV6-2 or TRBV6-3 and TRBJ2-1, with 7 bases that match TRBD2. This CDR3 is 16 amino acids long. J was trimmed by 3 bases and V by 0 bases; bases with no gene match: 5. Germline V CDR1 and CDR2: MNHEY, SVGEGT. The CDR3 nucleotides read TGTGCCAGCAGTTACTCGAGAGCTAGCGGCTACAATGAGCAGTTCTTC. This encodes CASSYSRASGYNEQFF.

The chain carries TRBV6-6 and TRBJ1-5; D possibly corresponds to TRBD1 (5 bases). V lost 2 bases, J lost 16 bases, and 21 bases lay in between. The CDR3 runs to 14 residues. CDR1 is MNHNY, CDR2 SVGAGI, per germline (reference sequence). The CDR3 loop reads CASSYGQGGGIEHF. For the CDR3, the DNA is TGTGCCAGCAGTTACGGGCAGGGTGGGGGTATAGAACATTTT.

This clonotype was found a few times. This chain links TRBV4-3 with TRBJ2-1, with a weak D call TRBD2 (6 bases). The CDR3 length is 16 residues. The V gene's germline CDR1 is LGHNA and CDR2 YSLEER. Trimming removed 4 bases at V and 7 bases at J, with 20 bases between. In DNA, the CDR3 is TGCGCCAGCAGCCCTAGCCTTCGGAGGGGCCTGAATGAGCAGTTCTTC. Amino acids: CASSPSLRRGLNEQFF.

CDR3 bases: TGTGCCAGCAGCGGTGATCCCTTGGAGACCCAGTACTTC. It is translated as CASSGDPLETQYF. The J gene is TRBJ2-5, the V gene TRBV7-2; D unclear. Trimming shortened V by 5 bases and J by 5 bases, and 12 bases separated the two germline ends. Germline CDR1 is SGHTA and CDR2 is FQGNSA. CDR3 length equals 13 residues.

A few counts support this clonotype. V gene TRBV5-1 combines with J gene TRBJ2-1; maybe TRBD1 (5 bases). The CDR3 length is 15 residues. From germline, CDR1 is SGHRS and CDR2 YFSETQ. Trimming removed 5 bases from V and 0 bases from J, with 12 bases in between. CDR3 residues: CASRSTESSYNEQFF. The CDR3 DNA reads TGCGCCAGCAGATCGACAGAGAGCTCCTACAATGAGCAGTTCTTC.

This clonotype was seen a few times. The chain carries TRBV10-1 and TRBJ2-7; TRBD1 aligns across 10 bases. The CDR3 has 13 amino acids. V lost 4 bases, J lost 5 bases, and 2 bases stayed unmatched. Germline V lookup: CDR1 WNHNN, CDR2 SYGVQD (reference sequence). The CDR3 loop is CASSGQGANEQYF. CDR3 DNA: TGCGCCAGCAGTGGACAGGGGGCCAACGAGCAGTACTTC.

The rearrangement uses TRBV12-3 or TRBV12-4 and TRBJ2-1; D gene ambiguous. Trimming took off 2 bases at V and 6 bases at J, with 8 bases between the two ends. CDR3 length: 13 amino acids. The CDR3 is CASSLRARNEQFF. The CDR3 DNA is TGTGCCAGCAGTTTAAGGGCCCGCAATGAGCAGTTCTTC.

This chain uses TRBV7-2 with TRBJ2-1; no definite D call. V gave up 1 base and J gave up 5 bases, with 6 bases separating them. Germline loops: CDR1 SGHTA, CDR2 FQGNSA. The length of the CDR3 is 13 residues. Written as DNA, the CDR3 is TGTGCCAGCAGCTTAGTGGGGAACAATGAGCAGTTCTTC. It specifies CASSLVGNNEQFF.

The rearrangement uses TRBV12-3 or TRBV12-4 and TRBJ1-1, with D maybe TRBD1 (6 bases). The V gene lost 6 bases and the J gene lost 4 bases, with 15 bases spanning the gap. The CDR3 has 14 amino acids. The CDR3 protein is CASRPQVGGTEAFF. CDR3 DNA: TGTGCCAGCAGACCACAAGTAGGGGGCACTGAAGCTTTCTTT.

This clonotype was observed a few times. The chain recombines TRBV7-2 with TRBJ1-5; the D is unclear. Trimming removed 2 bases from V and 10 bases from J, with 15 bases in between. The CDR3 is 14 residues long. Germline CDR1 is SGHTA and CDR2 is FQGNSA. For the CDR3, the DNA is TGTGCCAGCAGCTTAAGACGGGAACATGGACCCCAGCATTTT. It translates to CASSLRREHGPQHF. Combining the CDR3 with reference TRBV7-2 and TRBJ1-5 gives the whole variable domain GAGVSQSPSNKVTEKGKDVELRCDPISGHTALYWYRQSLGQGLEFLIYFQGNSAPDKSGLPSDRFSAERTGGSVSTLTIQRTQQEDSAVYLCASSLRREHGPQHFGDGTRLSIL.

This clonotype was seen a few times. The chain combines TRBV5-5 with TRBJ2-4, with D perhaps TRBD1 (6 bases). V was cut by 5 bases and J by 1 base, with 10 bases left in between. The CDR3 has 14 amino acids. Germline V gives CDR1 SGHKS, CDR2 YYEKEE (reference sequence). The CDR3 spells CASRTGTAKNIQYF. CDR3 nucleotide sequence: TGTGCCAGCAGAACAGGGACGGCCAAAAACATTCAGTACTTC.

This clonotype was seen only a few times. The chain carries TRBV7-3 and TRBJ2-2; the D gene could be TRBD1 or TRBD2 (5 bases each). Germline lookup yields CDR1 SGHTA and CDR2 FQGTGA. Trimming removed 5 bases from V and 2 bases from J, with 9 bases in between. This CDR3 is built from 14 residues. CDR3 nucleotide sequence: TGTGCCAGCAGCGGGGGATCAAACACCGGGGAGCTGTTTTTT. It codes for CASSGGSNTGELFF.